Following are 20 T cell receptor beta chains from one sample sequenced in a study of T-cell memory formation after mild COVID-19 (dated by TCRdb to about 2021). Receptor libraries were prepared by 5' RACE. The sequencer was an Illumina NovaSeq 6000. TCRdb trimmed public reads at Q25 via fastp, called clones via MiXCR and kept in-frame beta chains. Rows are unified per CDR3 protein, each entry keeping the most common DNA and genes. In this sample the table shows around 450,000 distinct CDR3 sequences, about 19% of which occur a single time. In total, the top ten clones hold 7.5% to 10% of the sample. Sequencing was performed on PBMCs or a T cell subset sorted from them (not recorded which). All receptors derive from an adult woman who had mild COVID-19 (a few samples of this study predate the infection). The sample titles of this study are shuffled in the database, so cell type and time point are left out; the donor was told from shared clones.

This clonotype was seen a handful of times. This chain joins TRBV7-3 and TRBJ2-1; D gene uncertain. The CDR3 sequence is 16 residues long. Trimming stripped 2 bases from V and 0 bases from J, with 11 bases between. Germline V gives CDR1 SGHTA, CDR2 FQGTGA. The CDR3 loop reads CASSLFERSSYNEQFF. The CDR3 nucleotides read TGTGCCAGCAGCTTATTCGAGAGGAGCTCCTACAATGAGCAGTTCTTC.

This clonotype was picked up a small number of times. The V call is TRBV5-6, the J call TRBJ2-5, with D unclear. CDR1 is SGHDT, CDR2 YYEEEE, per germline. The CDR3 length is 16 residues. The germline V and J ends were trimmed by 0 bases and 2 bases, with 14 bases remaining between them. CDR3 bases: TGTGCCAGCAGCTTGGGCTTGGGCGTATCACAAGAGACCCAGTACTTC. Translation: CASSLGLGVSQETQYF.

This clonotype was recorded a few times. V gene TRBV23-1 combines with J gene TRBJ2-5, with D hard to call. TRBV23-1 is classed as an ORF, of uncertain function. With 0 bases removed from V and 2 bases from J, the gap between germline ends came to 10 bases. The CDR3 loop spans 15 amino acids. The CDR3: CASSQSSAGQETQYF. Here the CDR3 DNA reads TGCGCCAGCAGTCAATCGTCCGCAGGTCAAGAGACCCAGTACTTC.

The chain employs TRBV7-8 and TRBJ2-1; D is unresolved. Germline assignment: CDR1 SGHVS and CDR2 FQNEAQ. The V gene lost 5 bases and the J gene lost 14 bases, with 22 bases spanning the gap. This CDR3 is built from 14 residues. The CDR3 reads CASSGPYVGERKFF. The CDR3 DNA reads TGTGCCAGCAGCGGACCTTACGTTGGAGAACGGAAGTTCTTC.

The V gene is TRBV12-3 or TRBV12-4, the J gene TRBJ2-4, with TRBD1 as a possible D gene (6 bases). Trimming shortened V by 4 bases and J by 0 bases, and 19 bases separated the two germline ends. This CDR3 has 18 residues. Here the CDR3 reads CASSSTPGHPLAKNIQYF. The CDR3 region has the DNA TGTGCCAGCAGTTCCACCCCGGGACACCCTCTAGCCAAAAACATTCAGTACTTC.

Only a few counts were recorded for this clonotype. V is TRBV12-3 or TRBV12-4 and J is TRBJ1-2, with 7 bases fitting TRBD1. V lost 2 bases to trimming and J lost 4 bases; unmatched junction nucleotides: 4. This CDR3 comprises 14 residues. The CDR3 sequence is CASSLKTGTYGYTF. DNA for the CDR3: TGTGCCAGCAGTTTAAAGACAGGGACCTATGGCTACACCTTC.

J is TRBJ2-2 and V is TRBV15; TRBD1 aligns across 8 bases. CDR1 and CDR2 (germline): LNHNV, YYDKDF (reference sequence). The V segment lost 7 bases and the J segment 0 bases; nucleotides outside the gene matches: 4. The CDR3 extends over 15 amino acids. CDR3 protein: CATKEQGANTGELFF. The CDR3 region has the DNA TGTGCCACCAAAGAACAGGGGGCGAACACCGGGGAGCTGTTTTTT.

The rearrangement links TRBV11-2 to TRBJ2-3, with TRBD2 matching 9 bases. The V segment lost 3 bases and the J segment 0 bases; nucleotides outside the gene matches: 7. The V gene's germline CDR1 is SGHAT and CDR2 FQNNGV. This CDR3 is 17 amino acids long. Written as DNA, the CDR3 is TGTGCCAGCAGCTTTAGGGGAGCGGGGGGTAGCACAGATACGCAGTATTTT. Encoded protein: CASSFRGAGGSTDTQYF. Using reference TRBV11-2 and TRBJ2-3 for the parts outside the CDR3, the full variable domain is EAGVAQSPRYKIIEKRQSVAFWCNPISGHATLYWYQQILGQGPKLLIQFQNNGVVDDSQLPKDRFSAERLKGVDSTLKIQPAKLEDSAVYLCASSFRGAGGSTDTQYFGPGTRLTVL.

In its sample, this clonotype was seen a few times. The chain is built from TRBV24-1 and TRBJ2-1; tentative D call: TRBD2 (5 bases). The CDR3 is 16 residues long. Looked up from germline, CDR1 is KGHDR and CDR2 is SFDVKD. Trimming removed 4 bases at V and 4 bases at J, with 16 bases between. The CDR3 bases are TGTGCCACCAGTGACAAAACCCCCCGCGGGTACAATGAGCAGTTCTTC. Translation: CATSDKTPRGYNEQFF.

In this sample, this clonotype turned up a few times. This chain links TRBV7-9 with TRBJ2-5, with 9 bases fitting TRBD1. From germline, CDR1 is SEHNR and CDR2 FQNEAQ (reference sequence). This CDR3 contains 15 residues. Unmatched junction bases numbered 5, after V lost 5 bases and J lost 1 base. CDR3 amino acids: CASSRGQGPQETQYF. Here the CDR3 DNA reads TGTGCCAGCAGCAGGGGACAGGGCCCCCAAGAGACCCAGTACTTC.

The V call is TRBV3-1, the J call TRBJ1-1; D is uncertain. The length of the CDR3 is 13 residues. In germline, CDR1 is LGHDT, CDR2 YNNKEL (reference sequence). Trimming pared 2 bases from V and 5 bases from J, leaving 9 bases between. The CDR3: CASSQMDGTEAFF. In DNA, the CDR3 is TGTGCCAGCAGCCAAATGGACGGAACTGAAGCTTTCTTT.

CDR3 amino acids: CSAQREGSTDTQYF. CDR3 DNA sequence: TGCAGTGCTCAGCGGGAGGGATCCACAGATACGCAGTATTTT. The gene calls are TRBV20-1 and TRBJ2-3; the match to TRBD2 covers 10 bases. The CDR3 runs to 14 residues. Germline loops: CDR1 DFQATT, CDR2 SNEGSKA (reference sequence). Trimming took 5 bases from V and 2 from J; bases not matched to a gene: 4.

This clonotype was detected a few times. CDR3 in amino acids: CASAGSSHEQYF. The CDR3 nucleotides are TGTGCCAGCGCTGGGAGTAGCCACGAGCAGTACTTC. V and J are TRBV6-2 or TRBV6-3 and TRBJ2-7; D perhaps matches TRBD2 (5 bases). This CDR3 comprises 12 residues. V was trimmed by 8 bases and J by 5 bases, leaving 13 bases between them. Germline V gives CDR1 MNHEY, CDR2 SVGEGT.

The CDR3 DNA reads TGTGCCAGCAGTTCCATGACAGGGGCGACCTACAATGAGCAGTTCTTC. It is translated as CASSSMTGATYNEQFF. This chain links TRBV7-6 with TRBJ2-1; 8 bases agree with TRBD1. The CDR3 extends over 16 amino acids. V shed 6 bases, J shed 2 bases, and the junction held 9 bases outside the gene matches. From germline, CDR1 is SGHVS and CDR2 FNYEAQ. Drawing the rest from reference TRBV7-6 and TRBJ2-1, the complete variable domain is GAGVSQSPRYKVTKRGQDVALRCDPISGHVSLYWYRQALGQGPEFLTYFNYEAQQDKSGLPNDRFSAERPEGSISTLTIQRTEQRDSAMYRCASSSMTGATYNEQFFGPGTRLTVL.

This clonotype has a handful of counts. V and J are TRBV12-5 and TRBJ1-1; D is perhaps TRBD1 (6 bases). Between the trimmed V and J ends, which lost 7 bases and 0 bases, there was a span of 18 bases. Germline CDR1 and CDR2: LGHNT and FRNRAP. This CDR3 spans 16 amino acids. The CDR3 DNA reads TGTGCTAGTGCCAAGGGGGGATCGGGGTTGAACACTGAAGCTTTCTTT. Translating it yields CASAKGGSGLNTEAFF.

The sample holds a few counts of this clonotype. The chain links TRBV29-1 to TRBJ1-5; a weak D match, TRBD1 (5 bases). V shed 7 bases and J shed 2 bases, with 12 bases lying between them. Germline V gives CDR1 SQVTM, CDR2 ANQGSEA. There are 13 residues in the CDR3. CDR3 bases: TGCAGCGCAATTCGGGACGGCAATCAGCCCCAGCATTTT. Its translation is CSAIRDGNQPQHF. Drawing the rest from reference TRBV29-1 and TRBJ1-5, the complete variable domain is SAVISQKPSRDICQRGTSLTIQCQVDSQVTMMFWYRQQPGQSLTLIATANQGSEATYESGFVIDKFPISRPNLTFSTLTVSNMSPEDSSIYLCSAIRDGNQPQHFGDGTRLSIL.

This clonotype was picked up a small number of times. The genes are TRBV7-2 and TRBJ2-1; 8 bases line up with TRBD2. This CDR3 spans 15 amino acids. Germline CDR1 is SGHTA and CDR2 is FQGNSA. The J segment lost 3 bases and the V segment lost 5 bases, leaving 6 bases of the junction unmatched. The CDR3 nucleotides read TGTGCCAGCAGCGCCTTAGCGGGAAACTACAATGAGCAGTTCTTC. It translates to CASSALAGNYNEQFF.

There are a few counts of this clonotype. This rearrangement joins TRBV15 to TRBJ2-5, with D unresolved. V was shortened by 0 bases and J by 5 bases, with 10 bases between the two germline ends. The CDR3 sequence is 14 residues long. Germline lookup yields CDR1 LNHNV and CDR2 YYDKDF (reference sequence). CDR3 region: CATSRDAIGETQYF. The DNA for the CDR3 is TGTGCCACCAGCAGAGATGCTATAGGGGAGACCCAGTACTTC.

The chain recombines TRBV12-3 or TRBV12-4 with TRBJ1-2; 9 nucleotides agree with TRBD1. V shed 7 bases and J 4 bases; nucleotides not matched to a gene: 7. The CDR3 runs 14 residues. The chain's CDR3 is CASTSDRGLYGYTF. The CDR3 region has the DNA TGTGCCAGCACCTCGGACAGGGGCCTCTATGGCTACACCTTC.

This clonotype was seen a handful of times. One end of the junction is discordant with germline, which a read error may explain. V and J are TRBV5-4 and TRBJ1-1, with no clear D. Germline CDR1 SGHNT, CDR2 YYREEE (reference sequence). The length of the CDR3 is 16 residues. CDR3 sequence reads: CDSNPGGGRGNTEAFF. CDR3 in DNA: TGTGACAGCAACCCTGGTGGAGGGCGAGGGAACACTGAAGCTTTCTTT.